This T cell receptor (beta chain) was sequenced for a study of blood T cell repertoires in COVID-19. During active infection, Seattle patients enrolled and were then monitored through disease. In the authors' methods: It was from reference gene primer amplification that nucleated cell counts were estimated. Repertoires were generated with immunoSEQ multiplex PCR, while TCRdb's copy carries only in-frame clones and drops some. The V and J calls and the clone size are those of that table, but D and trimming were determined from the DNA. Here the sample spans fewer than 200,000 clones, about four fifths being singletons. In germline, CDR1 is GTSNPN, CDR2 SVGIG (reference sequence). Losses at the gene ends were 0 bases for V and 9 bases for J; bases not matched to a gene: 3. This CDR3 comprises 14 residues.

Sequenced input: peripheral blood. This clonotype originated in a woman older than 75 with COVID-19, enrolled during active disease. V is TRBV30 and J is TRBJ1-6; TRBD1 agrees at 9 bases. CDR3 sequence: CAWSVTGGGSPLHF. As DNA, the CDR3 is TGTGCCTGGAGTGTAACAGGGGGCGGTTCACCCCTCCACTTT.